This TCR beta chain was found in a study of blood T cells in healthy people across ages. Points from the study as a whole: Per million T cells, the diversity of TCR beta decreased roughly linearly as age advanced. Naive T cell percentage showed a strong correlation with the diversity of TCR beta. Both higher diversity and more naive CD4+ cells marked long-lived donors when set against aged donors.

A note on this clonotype: Its matching antigen is unknown.

V was pared by 3 bases and J by 2 bases, with 10 bases of the junction left unmatched. The CDR3 has 17 amino acids. CDR1 MGHDK and CDR2 SYGVNS come from the germline V gene. Combining a sample-barcoded 5' primer with a J-beta primer mix, a second PCR ran for roughly 7 to 11 cycles. Every molecule of cDNA carried a tag from a template-switch adaptor with 12 random nucleotides. One entry per CDR3 protein, called by TCRdb with MiXCR from the 5' RACE reads. The profile covers about 730,000 distinct CDR3 sequences, with 35% to 45% appearing a single time and 20% to 25% taken by the ten largest. The V call is TRBV25-1, the J call TRBJ1-2, with TRBD1 matching 9 bases. The sample was blood. This clonotype originated in a woman between 55 and 75 years old in good health. In nucleotides, the CDR3 is TGTGCCAGCAGTGAGTTGACCCTAGGACAGGGGAACTATGGCTACACCTTC. This encodes CASSELTLGQGNYGYTF.